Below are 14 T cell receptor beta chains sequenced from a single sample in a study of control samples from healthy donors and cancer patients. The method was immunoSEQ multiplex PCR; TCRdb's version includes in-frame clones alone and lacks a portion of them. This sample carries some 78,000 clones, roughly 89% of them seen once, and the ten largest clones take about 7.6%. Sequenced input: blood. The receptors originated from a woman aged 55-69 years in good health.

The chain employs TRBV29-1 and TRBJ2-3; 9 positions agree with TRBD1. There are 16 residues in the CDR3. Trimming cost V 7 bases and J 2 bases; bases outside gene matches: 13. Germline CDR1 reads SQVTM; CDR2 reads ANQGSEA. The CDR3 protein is CSGRTGTGYFTDTQYF. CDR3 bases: TGCAGCGGACGGACCGGGACAGGGTATTTCACAGATACGCAGTATTTT.

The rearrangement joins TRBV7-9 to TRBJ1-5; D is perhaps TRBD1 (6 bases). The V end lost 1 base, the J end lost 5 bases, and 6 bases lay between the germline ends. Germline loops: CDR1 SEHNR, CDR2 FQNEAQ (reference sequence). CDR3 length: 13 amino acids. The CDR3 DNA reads TGTGCCAGCAGCTTAGAGGGGGATCAGCCCCAGCATTTT. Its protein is CASSLEGDQPQHF.

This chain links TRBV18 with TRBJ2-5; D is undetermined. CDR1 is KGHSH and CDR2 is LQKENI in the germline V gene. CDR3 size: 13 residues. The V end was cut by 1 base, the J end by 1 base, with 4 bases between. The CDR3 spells CASSPRVQETQYF. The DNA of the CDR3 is TGTGCCAGCTCACCACGTGTCCAAGAGACCCAGTACTTC.

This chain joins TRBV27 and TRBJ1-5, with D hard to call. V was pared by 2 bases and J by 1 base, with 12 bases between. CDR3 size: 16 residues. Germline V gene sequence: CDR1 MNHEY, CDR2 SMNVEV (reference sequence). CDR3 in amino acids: CASSLPPPWSNQPQHF. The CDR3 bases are TGTGCCAGCAGTTTACCACCCCCCTGGAGCAATCAGCCCCAGCATTTT.

CDR3 DNA sequence: TGTGCCATCAGTGAGAGGTTATACAGTGGGGAACAACCTAACTATGGCTACACCTTC. Translating it yields CAISERLYSGEQPNYGYTF. This chain connects TRBV10-3 to TRBJ1-2; D uncertain. The V end was cut by 2 bases, the J end by 0 bases, with 22 bases between. CDR1 and CDR2 from the germline V gene are ENHRY and SYGVKD. This CDR3 is 19 amino acids long.

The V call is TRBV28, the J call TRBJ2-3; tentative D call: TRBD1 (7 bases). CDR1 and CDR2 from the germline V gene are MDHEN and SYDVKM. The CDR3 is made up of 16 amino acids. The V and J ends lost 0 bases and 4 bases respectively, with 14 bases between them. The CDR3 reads CASSLWVRGVSDTQYF. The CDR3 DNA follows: TGTGCCAGCAGTTTATGGGTCAGGGGGGTTTCAGATACGCAGTATTTT.

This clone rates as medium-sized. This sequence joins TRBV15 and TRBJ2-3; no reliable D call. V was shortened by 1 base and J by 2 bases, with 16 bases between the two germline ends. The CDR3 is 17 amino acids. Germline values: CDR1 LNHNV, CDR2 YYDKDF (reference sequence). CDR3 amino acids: CATSRASSFPSTDTQYF. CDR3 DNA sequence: TGTGCCACCAGCAGAGCATCGTCGTTCCCCTCCACAGATACGCAGTATTTT.

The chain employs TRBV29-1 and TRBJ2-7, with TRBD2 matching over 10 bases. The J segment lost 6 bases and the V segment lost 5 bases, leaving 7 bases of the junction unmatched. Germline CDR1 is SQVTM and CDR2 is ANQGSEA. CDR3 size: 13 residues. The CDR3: CSVLAGVSREQYF. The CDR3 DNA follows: TGCAGCGTTCTAGCGGGAGTAAGCCGCGAGCAGTACTTC.

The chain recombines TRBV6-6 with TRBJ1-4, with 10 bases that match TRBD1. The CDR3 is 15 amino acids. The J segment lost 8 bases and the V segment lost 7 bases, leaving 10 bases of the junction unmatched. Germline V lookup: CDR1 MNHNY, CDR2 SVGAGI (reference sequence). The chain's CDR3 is CASKPSGTGEEKLFF. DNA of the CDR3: TGTGCCAGCAAGCCTTCCGGGACAGGGGAGGAAAAACTGTTTTTT.

The CDR3 reads CASSLVFLRDTEAFF. The CDR3 DNA reads TGTGCCAGCAGCTTAGTCTTCTTAAGGGACACTGAAGCTTTCTTT. V is TRBV11-3 and J is TRBJ1-1; D is undetermined. This CDR3 has 15 residues. Trimming removed 1 base at V and 3 bases at J, with 12 bases between. CDR1 and CDR2 from the germline V gene are SGHNT and YENEEA.

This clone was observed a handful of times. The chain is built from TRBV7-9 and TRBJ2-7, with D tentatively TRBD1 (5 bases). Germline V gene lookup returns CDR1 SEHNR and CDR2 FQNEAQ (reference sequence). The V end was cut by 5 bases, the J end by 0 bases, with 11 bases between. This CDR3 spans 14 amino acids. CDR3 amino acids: CASSPNRNSYEQYF. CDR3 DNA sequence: TGTGCCAGCAGCCCAAACAGGAACTCCTACGAGCAGTACTTC. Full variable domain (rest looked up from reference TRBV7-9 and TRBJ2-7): DTGVSQNPRHKITKRGQNVTFRCDPISEHNRLYWYRQTLGQGPEFLTYFQNEAQLEKSRLLSDRFSAERPKGSFSTLEIQRTEQGDSAMYLCASSPNRNSYEQYFGPGTRLTVT.

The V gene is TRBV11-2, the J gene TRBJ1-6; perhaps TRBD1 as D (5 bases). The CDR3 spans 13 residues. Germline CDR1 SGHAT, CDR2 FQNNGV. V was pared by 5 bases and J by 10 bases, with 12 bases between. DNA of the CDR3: TGTGCCAGCAGCGCCTCGAGGGACTCACCCCTCCACTTT. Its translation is CASSASRDSPLHF.

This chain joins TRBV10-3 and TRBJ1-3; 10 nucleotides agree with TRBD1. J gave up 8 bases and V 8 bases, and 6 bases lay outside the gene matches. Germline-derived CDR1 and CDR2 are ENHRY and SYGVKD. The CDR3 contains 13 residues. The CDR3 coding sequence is TGTGCCATCGGCGGGACAGGGGTTGACACCATATATTTT. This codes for CAIGGTGVDTIYF.

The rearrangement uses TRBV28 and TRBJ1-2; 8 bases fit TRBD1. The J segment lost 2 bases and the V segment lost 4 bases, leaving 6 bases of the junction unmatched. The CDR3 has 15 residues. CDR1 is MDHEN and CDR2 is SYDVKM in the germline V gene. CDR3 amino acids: CASSYGDRLNYGYTF. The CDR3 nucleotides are TGTGCCAGCAGTTATGGGGACAGGCTAAACTATGGCTACACCTTC.